One and the same sample provided the 21 T cell receptor beta chains below, sequenced in a study of CXCR3-negative and CXCR3-positive naive CD8 T cells. UMI-tagged TRB cDNA libraries were built via 5' RACE. Each CDR3 protein gets one entry in TCRdb, which reprocessed the 5' RACE reads and gives no DNA. Its table records around 26,000 distinct CDR3 sequences. Sequencing input: naive CXCR3- CD8+ T cells from blood. The subset denotes: CD45RO-CCR7+CD27+CD95- naive CD8+ T cells lacking CXCR3 (TNR3-). The source of these receptors is a human donor in good health. Some clones in this sample may be carry-over from other donors' samples.

V and J are TRBV23-1 and TRBJ2-2; the TCRdb D gene call, TRBD1, has no DNA to confirm it. Being an ORF, TRBV23-1 has a function that is uncertain. This CDR3 spans 14 amino acids. The CDR3 sequence is CASSQTGDPGELFF.

The V call is TRBV11-3, the J call TRBJ2-2; TCRdb returns TRBD2, unconfirmable since there is no DNA. CDR3 size: 15 residues. In germline, CDR1 is SGHNT, CDR2 YENEEA. The CDR3 reads CASSLSSGGSGELFF. Combining the CDR3 with reference TRBV11-3 and TRBJ2-2 gives the whole variable domain EAGVVQSPRYKIIEKKQPVAFWCNPISGHNTLYWYLQNLGQGPELLIRYENEEAVDDSQLPKDRFSAERLKGVDSTLKIQPAELGDSAVYLCASSLSSGGSGELFFGEGSRLTVL.

The rearrangement joins TRBV7-9 to TRBJ1-1. The CDR3 has 13 amino acids. Germline CDR1 reads SEHNR; CDR2 reads FQNEAQ (reference sequence). The CDR3 region is CASRSAVNTEAFF.

The chain combines TRBV6-4 with TRBJ2-2. The CDR3 runs to 13 residues. CDR1 is MRHNA and CDR2 is SNTAGT in the germline V gene. The CDR3 reads CASKSGTTGELFF.

The chain recombines TRBV11-2 with TRBJ2-1. Germline-derived CDR1 and CDR2 are SGHAT and FQNNGV. This CDR3 is built from 12 residues. CDR3 protein: CASSFGGDEQFF.

V is TRBV7-9 and J is TRBJ1-1. CDR3 length equals 11 residues. Germline CDR1 reads SEHNR; CDR2 reads FQNEAQ (reference sequence). CDR3 residues: CASSLTVEAFF.

The chain employs TRBV10-1 and TRBJ2-7. Germline CDR1 reads WNHNN; CDR2 reads SYGVQD (reference sequence). This CDR3 is 15 amino acids long. This chain's CDR3 is CASSDPAGASYEQYF.

This chain joins TRBV12-3 or TRBV12-4 and TRBJ2-7; as DNA is missing, the TRBD1 call by TCRdb cannot be tested. The CDR3 covers 15 residues. Here the CDR3 reads CASSPLEGSSYEQYF.

This chain joins TRBV5-1 and TRBJ1-1; no DNA is available, so the TRBD1 call from TCRdb remains unchecked. This CDR3 has 14 amino acids. The germline gives CDR1 SGHRS, CDR2 YFSETQ. The CDR3 loop is CASSGTGGETEAFF.

This clonotype is deemed medium-sized by its frequency. V usage is TRBV20-1 and J usage is TRBJ2-7; without DNA, the TCRdb call of TRBD1 cannot be checked. The CDR3 has 13 residues. Germline values: CDR1 DFQATT, CDR2 SNEGSKA (reference sequence). CDR3 in amino acids: CSARDSRDYEQYF.

This chain's CDR3 is CASSWTGEGNYNEQFF. This sequence joins TRBV7-6 and TRBJ2-1; the TCRdb D gene call, TRBD1, has no DNA to confirm it. The CDR3 is 16 residues long. Per the germline V gene, CDR1 is SGHVS and CDR2 is FNYEAQ.

The chain uses TRBV7-2 and TRBJ2-6; TCRdb designates TRBD2, a call that cannot be tested without DNA. This CDR3 has 17 residues. Germline V gene sequence: CDR1 SGHTA, CDR2 FQGNSA. This CDR3 reads CASSAGTSMGGANVLTF.

The V call is TRBV7-9, the J call TRBJ1-5; TCRdb returns TRBD1, unconfirmable since there is no DNA. This CDR3 has 14 amino acids. In germline, CDR1 is SEHNR, CDR2 FQNEAQ (reference sequence). CDR3 in amino acids: CASSSDRSNQPQHF.

The genes are TRBV14 and TRBJ2-7; TCRdb reports TRBD1, a call that lacks DNA to check it against. Looked up from germline, CDR1 is SGHDN and CDR2 is FVKESK. The CDR3 extends over 14 amino acids. The CDR3 is CASSRRQGGHEQYF.

The chain has TRBV29-1 and TRBJ2-1; without DNA, the TCRdb call of TRBD2 cannot be checked. Germline CDR1 SQVTM, CDR2 ANQGSEA. The CDR3 has 14 amino acids. This CDR3 is CSVEGLVTYNEQFF.

The CDR3 protein is CSALGESSYNEQFF. The genes are TRBV20-1 and TRBJ2-1. The germline CDR1 and CDR2 sequences are DFQATT and SNEGSKA (reference sequence). The CDR3 length is 14 residues.

The V and J genes are TRBV29-1 and TRBJ1-1. Germline CDR1 SQVTM, CDR2 ANQGSEA. The length of the CDR3 is 11 residues. CDR3 residues: CSVEVNTEAFF. The full variable domain, rest sourced from reference TRBV29-1 and TRBJ1-1, is SAVISQKPSRDICQRGTSLTIQCQVDSQVTMMFWYRQQPGQSLTLIATANQGSEATYESGFVIDKFPISRPNLTFSTLTVSNMSPEDSSIYLCSVEVNTEAFFGQGTRLTVV.

This chain links TRBV12-3 or TRBV12-4 with TRBJ1-1; the D call of TRBD1 rests on TCRdb alone, since no DNA is present to check it. The CDR3 has 11 residues. The chain's CDR3 is CASADRFEAFF.

The chain employs TRBV20-1 and TRBJ2-7; TCRdb reports TRBD2, a call that lacks DNA to check it against. The CDR3 spans 14 residues. Germline V gene lookup returns CDR1 DFQATT and CDR2 SNEGSKA (reference sequence). Here the CDR3 reads CSARGLADPYEQYF.

This sequence joins TRBV29-1 and TRBJ2-2; TCRdb picks TRBD2, but there is no DNA to check that call. Germline V gene sequence: CDR1 SQVTM, CDR2 ANQGSEA. The CDR3 has 12 amino acids. CDR3 sequence reads: CSYQGGAGELFF.

The chain recombines TRBV28 with TRBJ2-1; TCRdb lists TRBD1, though no DNA is available to test this call. The CDR3 has 13 amino acids. CDR1 MDHEN and CDR2 SYDVKM come from the germline V gene. This CDR3 is CASSLGQVHEQFF.